The 18 T cell receptor beta chains in this list originate from one sample, sequenced in a study of T-cell reconstitution after alpha-beta-depleted transplantation in children. Unique molecular identifiers tagged the TCRbeta library. TCRdb re-called the PCR reads with MiXCR, one entry per CDR3 protein. The sample lists about 210,000 distinct CDR3 sequences, roughly a sixth occurring once. The source was PBMCs, mostly from graft donor cells, collected 360 days after TCRalphabeta/CD19-depleted stem cell transplant. Receptors originate from a male patient under 10 years old who had a stem cell transplant for acute lymphoblastic leukemia, so the T cells may come from the graft donor.

This clonotype was observed a few times. The chain joins TRBV5-1 to TRBJ2-7; 13 bases match TRBD2. Germline V gene sequence: CDR1 SGHRS, CDR2 YFSETQ. The CDR3 spans 17 residues. V lost 4 bases and J lost 4; bases outside the gene matches: 11. The CDR3 spells CASSTEGGTSGVYEQYF. The DNA for the CDR3 is TGCGCCAGCAGCACCGAGGGGGGGACTAGCGGGGTTTACGAGCAGTACTTC.

The chain is built from TRBV11-2 and TRBJ2-1; 8 positions agree with TRBD2. This CDR3 is 16 amino acids long. The junction had 4 bases not matched to a gene; V was cut back by 0 bases and J by 3 bases. Germline V gene lookup returns CDR1 SGHAT and CDR2 FQNNGV. The CDR3 sequence: CASSLDGRGGYNEQFF. The CDR3 bases are TGTGCCAGCAGCTTAGATGGTCGGGGGGGCTACAATGAGCAGTTCTTC.

This clonotype was counted between two and nine times. The V gene is TRBV11-1, the J gene TRBJ2-7, with 10 nucleotides matching TRBD2. CDR3 size: 19 residues. The germline V gene encodes CDR1 SGHAT and CDR2 FQDESV (reference sequence). With 4 bases clipped from V and 6 bases from J, the junction kept 21 bases outside the gene matches. CDR3 DNA: TGTGCCAGCAGCTCATTGGGGAACCTAGCGGGAGATGGGCCAATCGAGCAGTACTTC. This translates into CASSSLGNLAGDGPIEQYF.

This clonotype was detected a few times. This sequence joins TRBV18 and TRBJ2-3; D remains unclear. The germline V gene has CDR1 KGHSH and CDR2 LQKENI. The CDR3 is 12 amino acids. V lost 5 bases and J lost 5, with 8 bases in between. This CDR3 reads CASSSTLDTQYF. The CDR3 bases are TGTGCCAGCTCATCAACCCTAGATACGCAGTATTTT. Looking up the rest from reference TRBV18 and TRBJ2-3 gives the full variable domain: NAGVMQNPRHLVRRRGQEARLRCSPMKGHSHVYWYRQLPEEGLKFMVYLQKENIIDESGMPKERFSAEFPKEGPSILRIQQVVRGDSAAYFCASSSTLDTQYFGPGTRLTVL.

The V call is TRBV5-1, the J call TRBJ2-1, with TRBD1 as a possible D gene (7 bases). The CDR3 loop spans 16 amino acids. Trimming removed 4 bases at V and 5 bases at J, with 19 bases between. Germline assignment: CDR1 SGHRS and CDR2 YFSETQ. In DNA, the CDR3 is TGCGCCAGCAGCGAAAGAGGAGGGACAGTTAACAATGAGCAGTTCTTC. It specifies CASSERGGTVNNEQFF. The full variable domain, its missing parts supplied by reference TRBV5-1 and TRBJ2-1, is KAGVTQTPRYLIKTRGQQVTLSCSPISGHRSVSWYQQTPGQGLQFLFEYFSETQRNKGNFPGRFSGRQFSNSRSEMNVSTLELGDSALYLCASSERGGTVNNEQFFGPGTRLTVL.

This clonotype was observed a handful of times. The genes are TRBV12-3 or TRBV12-4 and TRBJ1-1, with D possibly matching TRBD1 (5 bases). The V end lost 5 bases, the J end lost 3 bases, and 19 bases lay between the germline ends. CDR3 length: 16 residues. DNA for the CDR3: TGTGCCAGCAGTCGAGACCCCAGGGTGAATGACACTGAAGCTTTCTTT. As protein: CASSRDPRVNDTEAFF.

The CDR3 is CASIGGRGEAFF. Written as DNA, the CDR3 is TGTGCCAGCATTGGGGGGCGCGGTGAAGCTTTCTTT. The chain uses TRBV25-1 and TRBJ1-1, with a weak D call TRBD1 (6 bases). With 7 bases removed from V and 7 bases from J, the gap between germline ends came to 13 bases. The CDR3 is 12 amino acids. CDR1 is MGHDK, CDR2 SYGVNS, per germline.

This clonotype has more than one count but fewer than ten. V is TRBV12-3 or TRBV12-4 and J is TRBJ1-2, with D hard to call. There are 14 residues in the CDR3. With 2 bases removed from V and 8 bases from J, the gap between germline ends came to 15 bases. In DNA form, the CDR3 reads TGTGCCAGCAGTTTATCCCGCGCGGAGGGCGGCTACACCTTC. It encodes CASSLSRAEGGYTF.

The chain joins TRBV11-1 to TRBJ2-1; tentatively, D is TRBD1 (7 bases). This CDR3 spans 19 amino acids. V gave up 1 base and J gave up 8 bases, with 27 bases separating them. Germline assignment: CDR1 SGHAT and CDR2 FQDESV (reference sequence). The CDR3 loop reads CASSLDLLTAGQILDEQFF. CDR3 nucleotides: TGTGCCAGCAGCTTAGACCTACTGACCGCGGGACAGATCCTGGATGAGCAGTTCTTC.

This clonotype has more than one count but fewer than ten. The chain joins TRBV9 to TRBJ1-3; D not resolved. V lost 0 bases, J lost 2 bases, and 9 bases lay in between. The CDR3 contains 15 residues. Per germline, CDR1 SGDLS and CDR2 YYNGEE. The DNA of the CDR3 is TGTGCCAGCAGCGTAGACGGGCTAACTGGAAACACCATATATTTT. This codes for CASSVDGLTGNTIYF.

CDR3 nucleotide sequence: TGTGCCAGCAGTTTAGGGACACAGCCTAACTATGGCTACACCTTC. Its protein product is CASSLGTQPNYGYTF. This chain joins TRBV12-3 or TRBV12-4 and TRBJ1-2; possible D gene TRBD1, 5 bases. V lost 1 base, J lost 0 bases, and 9 bases lay in between. CDR3 length: 15 residues.

The chain is built from TRBV5-1 and TRBJ2-2; a weak D match, TRBD1 (6 bases). V dropped 0 bases and J dropped 6 bases, with 18 bases sitting between them. From germline, CDR1 is SGHRS and CDR2 YFSETQ. The CDR3 sequence is 17 residues long. CDR3 DNA sequence: TGCGCCAGCAGCTTGGGGACCGGGACATACCACTCCGGGGAGCTGTTTTTT. It specifies CASSLGTGTYHSGELFF.

This clonotype was detected a few times. The rearrangement links TRBV12-3 or TRBV12-4 to TRBJ2-2, with unresolved D. The CDR3 sequence is 13 residues long. The V and J ends lost 7 bases and 7 bases respectively, with 13 bases between them. CDR3 nucleotides: TGTGCCAGCACCCTAGTTTTCGGCGGGGAGCTGTTTTTT. This translates into CASTLVFGGELFF.

A few counts support this clonotype. The rearrangement joins TRBV24-1 to TRBJ2-2; D might be TRBD2 (6 bases). CDR1 and CDR2 from the germline V gene are KGHDR and SFDVKD. The CDR3 is 15 residues long. V was shortened by 6 bases and J by 3 bases, with 13 bases between the two germline ends. The CDR3 is CATSSTSGDTGELFF. CDR3 bases: TGTGCCACCAGTAGTACGTCGGGGGACACCGGGGAGCTGTTTTTT.

Only a few counts were recorded for this clonotype. The chain carries TRBV12-3 or TRBV12-4 and TRBJ2-3; D unresolved. The V and J ends lost 3 bases and 0 bases respectively, with 10 bases between them. The CDR3 spans 15 residues. As DNA, the CDR3 is TGTGCCAGCAGTTTCGTTGGAATAAGCACAGATACGCAGTATTTT. Protein product: CASSFVGISTDTQYF.

This clonotype has more than one count but fewer than ten. The chain links TRBV6-2 or TRBV6-3 to TRBJ1-5; D remains ambiguous. The CDR3 spans 13 residues. V was shortened by 7 bases and J by 4 bases, with 11 bases between the two germline ends. CDR1 is MNHEY and CDR2 is SVGEGT in the germline V gene. Here the CDR3 reads CASTLTGNQPQHF. For the CDR3, the DNA is TGTGCCAGCACCCTTACGGGGAATCAGCCCCAGCATTTT.

The V gene is TRBV6-5, the J gene TRBJ1-1; D may be TRBD1 (5 bases). V gave up 2 bases and J gave up 1 base, with 11 bases separating them. The CDR3 is made up of 15 amino acids. The V gene's germline CDR1 is MNHEY and CDR2 SVGAGI. For the CDR3, the DNA is TGTGCCAGCAGTTACGTCCCAGGGCCGAACACTGAAGCTTTCTTT. Its translation is CASSYVPGPNTEAFF.

The sample holds a few counts of this clonotype. This chain joins TRBV12-3 or TRBV12-4 and TRBJ1-5; D not resolved. Trimming took off 5 bases at V and 7 bases at J, with 12 bases between the two ends. This CDR3 is built from 13 residues. The CDR3 protein is CASSEDGGQPQHF. In DNA form, the CDR3 reads TGTGCCAGCAGTGAGGATGGCGGACAGCCCCAGCATTTT.